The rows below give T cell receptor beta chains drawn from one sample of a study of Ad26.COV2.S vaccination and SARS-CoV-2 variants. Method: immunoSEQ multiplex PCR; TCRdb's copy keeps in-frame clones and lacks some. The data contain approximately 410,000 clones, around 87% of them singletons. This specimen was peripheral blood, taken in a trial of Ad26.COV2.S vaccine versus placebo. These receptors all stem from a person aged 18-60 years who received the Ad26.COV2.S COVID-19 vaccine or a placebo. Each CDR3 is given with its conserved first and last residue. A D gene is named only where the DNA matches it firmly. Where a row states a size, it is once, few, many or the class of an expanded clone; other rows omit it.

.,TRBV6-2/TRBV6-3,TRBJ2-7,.,TGTGCCAGCAGTTACTCGAACAGCCACGAGCAGTACTTC,CASSYSNSHEQYF
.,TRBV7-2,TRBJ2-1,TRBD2,TGTGCCAGCAGCTTAGGGCGGGGGGGATACAATGAGCAGTTCTTC,CASSLGRGGYNEQFF
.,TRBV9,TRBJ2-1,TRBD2,TGTGCCAGCAGCGTTGGGGCTAGCGGGGGGGTGTGGAATGAGCAGTTCTTC,CASSVGASGGVWNEQFF
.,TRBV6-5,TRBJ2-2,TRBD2,TGTGCCAGCAGCAAACTAGCGAAGAACACCGGGGAGCTGTTTTTT,CASSKLAKNTGELFF
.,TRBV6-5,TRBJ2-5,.,TGTGCCAGCAAAGGGGGGCTTCACGAGACCCAGTACTTC,CASKGGLHETQYF
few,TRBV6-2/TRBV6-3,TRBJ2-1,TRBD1,TGTGCCAGCAGCGCCCCGGGACAGGTTTACAATGAGCAGTTCTTC,CASSAPGQVYNEQFF
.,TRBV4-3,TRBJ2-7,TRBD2,TGCGCCAGCAGCCCAGGACTAGCGGGGTCTTACGAGCAGTACTTC,CASSPGLAGSYEQYF
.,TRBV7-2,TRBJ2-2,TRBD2,TGTGCCAGCAGCTTAGGCGGGGGAACCGGGGAGCTGTTTTTT,CASSLGGGTGELFF
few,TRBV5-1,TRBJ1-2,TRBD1,TGCGCCAGCAGCTTGGAGGGGGCGAACTATGGCTACACCTTC,CASSLEGANYGYTF
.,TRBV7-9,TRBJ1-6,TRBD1,TGTGCCAGCAGCCCCGAATTCGACAGGGGGTCGAATAATTCACCCCTCCACTTT,CASSPEFDRGSNNSPLHF
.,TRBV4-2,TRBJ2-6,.,TGTGCCAGCAGCCAATTTGAAGTGAGGCTCCTCGAGGTGGCTGTGGCCAACGTCCTGACTTTC,CASSQFEVRLLEVAVANVLTF
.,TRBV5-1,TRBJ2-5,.,TGCGCCAGCAGCTCGCCGTCGGAGACCCAGTACTTC,CASSSPSETQYF
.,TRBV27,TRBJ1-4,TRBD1,TGTGCCAGCAGTTTAGTCAGGGGGCGACAAGCTAATGAAAAACTGTTTTTT,CASSLVRGRQANEKLFF
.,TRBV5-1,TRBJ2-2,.,TGCGCCAGCAGCTTGGGCCCGCCCCGAGCCACCGGGGAGCTGTTTTTT,CASSLGPPRATGELFF
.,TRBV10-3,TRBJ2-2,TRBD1,TGTGCCATCACCCTCGACAGGGGGCCGAACACCGGGGAGCTGTTTTTT,CAITLDRGPNTGELFF
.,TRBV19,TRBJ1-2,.,TGTGCCAGTAGTTTCAACCCCGGCGGTGGCTACACCTTC,CASSFNPGGGYTF
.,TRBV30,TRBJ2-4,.,TGTGCCTGGAGTGTCTTCGCGGGACAGCTAGCCAAAAACATTCAGTACTTC,CAWSVFAGQLAKNIQYF
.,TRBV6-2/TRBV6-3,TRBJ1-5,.,TGTGCCAGCAGTTACATGGATAGCAATCAGCCCCAGCATTTT,CASSYMDSNQPQHF
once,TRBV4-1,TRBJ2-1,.,TGCGCCAGCAGCCAGGCTCCCGGGACAACGATCTACAATGAGCAGTTCTTC,CASSQAPGTTIYNEQFF
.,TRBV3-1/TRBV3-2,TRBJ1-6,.,TGTGCCAGCAGCCAAGAACCCCTTAATTCACCCCTCCACTTT,CASSQEPLNSPLHF
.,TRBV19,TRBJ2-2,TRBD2,TGTGCTACCGGGACTAGAGGGGTTCTGGGGACCGGGGAGCTGTTTTTT,CATGTRGVLGTGELFF
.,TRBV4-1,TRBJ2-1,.,TGCGCCAGCAGCAGTACCAATGAGCAGTTCTTC,CASSSTNEQFF
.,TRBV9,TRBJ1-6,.,TGTGCCAGCAGCCCAGAGAGCTCCTATAATTCACCCCTCCACTTT,CASSPESSYNSPLHF
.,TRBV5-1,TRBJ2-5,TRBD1,TGCGCCAGCAGCCTCAGGACAGGGTATGGGGAAGAGACCCAGTACTTC,CASSLRTGYGEETQYF